These T cell receptor beta chains were read from a single sample in a study of T-cell reconstitution after alpha-beta-depleted transplantation in children. One entry per CDR3 protein results from TCRdb running MiXCR on the PCR reads. The sample carries 490,000 or so distinct CDR3 sequences, roughly an eighth recorded once. The specimen comprised PBMCs from the stem cell graft donor, sampled from the stem cell graft. The receptors come from a human donor who donated a stem cell graft to a child with combined immunodeficiency. The CDR3 runs from the conserved cysteine through the conserved F or W. The D gene is left open where the match is weak. Clone size is stated in some rows and not others, as once, few, many or a class when expanded.

clone_size j_call d_call v_call cdr3_nt cdr3_aa
many TRBJ2-3 TRBD2 TRBV7-9 TGTGCCAGCAGCCTTAACGGGGGGGCCGAGGCAGATACGCAGTATTTT CASSLNGGAEADTQYF
- TRBJ2-2 TRBD2 TRBV11-2 TGTGCCAGCAGCTTAGATCTATGGCGAGGCAGCGGGAGAGGAACCGGGGAGCTGTTTTTT CASSLDLWRGSGRGTGELFF
few TRBJ1-5 - TRBV30 TGTGCCTGGAGTGTTCAGGGAGAGCAGCCCCAGCATTTT CAWSVQGEQPQHF
few TRBJ2-5 - TRBV5-1 TGCGCCAGCAGCCCGGGGAGACTCCAAGAGACCCAGTACTTC CASSPGRLQETQYF
few TRBJ2-5 TRBD1 TRBV9 TGTGCCAGCAGCAAAAGACAGGGGGCATTTGAGACCCAGTACTTC CASSKRQGAFETQYF
- TRBJ2-1 - TRBV18 TGTGCCAGCTCACCACAGCCTGGGGAAAGGGCCTACAATGAGCAGTTCTTC CASSPQPGERAYNEQFF
- TRBJ2-7 - TRBV6-1 TGTGCCAGCGGAGTGGGACATCCGAGCTCCTACGAGCAGTACTTC CASGVGHPSSYEQYF
few TRBJ2-7 TRBD1 TRBV6-2/TRBV6-3 TGTGCCAGCAGTTTCGGGACAGGGGATGAGCAGTACTTC CASSFGTGDEQYF
- TRBJ2-7 TRBD2 TRBV3-1 TGTGCCAGCAGCCAAGAGGGAGGGTGGAGCTCCTACGAGCAGTACTTC CASSQEGGWSSYEQYF
- TRBJ2-5 - TRBV6-5 TGTGCCAGCAGTTCAGGGTATGAGGTGACCCAGTACTTC CASSSGYEVTQYF
once TRBJ1-5 TRBD1 TRBV29-1 TGCAGCGTTGATCCCTATACGGCCCACAGGGGCAAGTGGCGCAATCAGCCCCAGCATTTT CSVDPYTAHRGKWRNQPQHF
- TRBJ2-7 TRBD1 TRBV7-3 TGTGCCAGCAGCGAAGCAACAGGGGGCGAGCAGTACTTC CASSEATGGEQYF
many TRBJ1-1 - TRBV5-5 TGTGCCAGCAGCCCGGGGGCATACACTGAAGCTTTCTTT CASSPGAYTEAFF
- TRBJ2-1 - TRBV7-2 TGTGCCAGCAGCCCTCCCTTACAACAGCAGTTCTTC CASSPPLQQQFF
- TRBJ2-1 TRBD2 TRBV5-5 TGTGCCAGCAGCCCTTGGACTAGCGGGGGCCATGAGCAGTTCTTC CASSPWTSGGHEQFF
many TRBJ1-1 - TRBV10-3 TGTGCCATCAGTGAGTCGAGGGGGGAGAACACTGAAGCTTTCTTT CAISESRGENTEAFF
few TRBJ2-5 TRBD1 TRBV25-1 TGTGCCAGCAGTGAATTAAATCGGACAGGGCAAGAGACCCAGTACTTC CASSELNRTGQETQYF
- TRBJ2-2 TRBD2 TRBV7-8 TGTGCCAGCAGCTCTGGACTAGCGGACAACACCGGGGAGCTGTTTTTT CASSSGLADNTGELFF
many TRBJ2-5 - TRBV6-5 TGTGCCAGCCAAACCCAAGAGACCCAGTACTTC CASQTQETQYF
- TRBJ2-7 - TRBV13 TGTGCCAGCAGCCAACAGCGGGCCTACTCCTACGAGCAGTACTTC CASSQQRAYSYEQYF
few TRBJ2-7 - TRBV9 TGTGCCAGCGGAAGACTAAACTACGAGCAGTACTTC CASGRLNYEQYF
many TRBJ2-7 - TRBV10-3 TGTGCCATCAGCCCCTTTGCTGGGACCTACGAGCAGTACTTC CAISPFAGTYEQYF
- TRBJ2-1 TRBD2 TRBV7-3 TGTGCCAGCAGCGTTAGCGGGGGCATCAATGAGCAGTTCTTC CASSVSGGINEQFF
- TRBJ2-4 TRBD1 TRBV19 TGTGCCAGTAGTGAAGGGGGCTTGGCCAAAAACATTCAGTACTTC CASSEGGLAKNIQYF
many TRBJ2-1 - TRBV29-1 TGCAGCGCCCTAAAAGGGGGGCGCGGTGAGCAGTTCTTC CSALKGGRGEQFF
many TRBJ2-7 TRBD1 TRBV12-3/TRBV12-4 TGTGCCAGCACCTTGGGGACAGCTGTGAACGAGCAGTACTTC CASTLGTAVNEQYF
- TRBJ2-2 - TRBV11-2 TGTGCCAGCAGCCCCAACAGGGGAGGGTCTCCTTTTAACACCGGGGAGCTGTTTTTT CASSPNRGGSPFNTGELFF
many TRBJ2-7 - TRBV20-1 TGCAGTGCTAGAGATCCGTTCTCCTACGAGCAGTACTTC CSARDPFSYEQYF
few TRBJ2-6 - TRBV11-1 TGTGCCAGCAGCTTAGCATTTGGGCCACCCACCCCTGGGGCCAACGTCCTGACTTTC CASSLAFGPPTPGANVLTF
few TRBJ1-1 TRBD1 TRBV12-3/TRBV12-4 TGTGCCAGCAGTTTAGAGGGGACAGGGGAGACTGAAGCTTTCTTT CASSLEGTGETEAFF
many TRBJ2-7 - TRBV20-1 TGCAGTGCCGGCTCGAACAGGGCCCCCTACGAGCAGTACTTC CSAGSNRAPYEQYF
- TRBJ2-7 - TRBV2 TGTGCCAGCAGTGACGAACCCCTACCGGGAACTGCCTACGAGCAGTACTTC CASSDEPLPGTAYEQYF
few TRBJ2-2 TRBD2 TRBV7-3 TGTGCCAGCAGCTTAAAAGCGGGAGGTATTACCGGGGAGCTGTTTTTT CASSLKAGGITGELFF
few TRBJ2-7 - TRBV29-1 TGCAGCGTTAGGGGCGCGCTTGGCGAGCAGTACTTC CSVRGALGEQYF
once TRBJ2-3 TRBD1 TRBV6-1 TGTGCCGCGGCTCTCCGGGACAGGGGCACAGATACGCAGTATTTT CAAALRDRGTDTQYF
many TRBJ2-5 TRBD2 TRBV5-1 TGCGCCAGCAGCTTTGGGCTAGCGGATTACCAAGAGACCCAGTACTTC CASSFGLADYQETQYF
few TRBJ2-7 - TRBV27 TGTGCCAGCAGTTTGGGACATTTACCCTACGAGCAGTACTTC CASSLGHLPYEQYF
many TRBJ1-2 - TRBV4-3 TGCGCCAGCAGCCAAGATTGGACAGCAAGCTATGGCTACACCTTC CASSQDWTASYGYTF
- TRBJ1-5 - TRBV6-1 TGTGCCAGCAGTACGGGGAGCGGCAATCAGCCCCAGCATTTT CASSTGSGNQPQHF
- TRBJ2-7 TRBD1 TRBV10-3 TGTGCCACCGATCCCGGGACAGTTAGCTACGAGCAGTACTTC CATDPGTVSYEQYF
few TRBJ2-7 - TRBV15 TGTGCCACCAGCAGATCCATAGGTTCGGGGCAAGGCTACGAGCAGTACTTC CATSRSIGSGQGYEQYF
- TRBJ1-1 - TRBV6-6 TGTGCCAGCAGTCTAGGGAACCCTGAAGCTTTCTTT CASSLGNPEAFF
- TRBJ2-3 - TRBV7-9 TGTGCCAGCAGCTTATCAGAGGGGGTCAACACAGATACGCAGTATTTT CASSLSEGVNTDTQYF
few TRBJ1-1 - TRBV6-2/TRBV6-3 TGTGCCAGCAGGGAGACAGTTAACACTGAAGCTTTCTTT CASRETVNTEAFF
many TRBJ2-3 TRBD2 TRBV9 TGTGCCAGCAGCGTGGCGGGGGGGGATACGCAGTATTTT CASSVAGGDTQYF
- TRBJ2-5 TRBD2 TRBV5-6 TGTGCCAGCAGCCCCAGACTAGCGGGAGGGAGGGAGACCCAGTACTTC CASSPRLAGGRETQYF
many TRBJ2-1 - TRBV2 TGTGCCAGCACGGGAATAGAGGAGGCTGAGCAGTTCTTC CASTGIEEAEQFF
- TRBJ2-5 TRBD1 TRBV20-1 TGCAGTGCTAGAGTATTCAGGGGGCAGACCCAGTACTTC CSARVFRGQTQYF